This T cell receptor beta chain was identified during a study of blood T cell repertoires in COVID-19. For the study at large: Nucleic acid was either cDNA or gDNA, and it came from T cells, B-cell-depleted T cells, or PBMCs.

Original methodology: For nucleated cells, counts were estimated from reference gene primer amplification. Profiling relied on immunoSEQ multiplex PCR, and the TCRdb table lists in-frame clones only, not all of them. V and J calls and clone size are given by that table; D and trimming were obtained from the DNA. Of 260,000 or so clones listed, roughly 87% are singletons. The V and J ends lost 1 base and 2 bases respectively, with 8 bases between them. Germline values: CDR1 LGHNT, CDR2 FRNRAP. The CDR3 contains 14 residues. The sample consisted of PBMCs or T cells enriched from blood (not recorded which). The chain is built from TRBV12-5 and TRBJ1-2, with a tentative D call TRBD1 (5 bases). This clonotype was obtained from a woman in her twenties or thirties with acute COVID-19. In nucleotides, the CDR3 is TGTGCTAGTGGTTTGGGACAGCTGAACTATGGCTACACCTTC. It is translated as CASGLGQLNYGYTF. Full variable domain (outside the CDR3, taken from reference TRBV12-5 and TRBJ1-2): DARVTQTPRHKVTEMGQEVTMRCQPILGHNTVFWYRQTMMQGLELLAYFRNRAPLDDSGMPKDRFSAEMPDATLATLKIQPSEPRDSAVYFCASGLGQLNYGYTFGSGTRLTVV.